The T cell receptor (beta chain) under discussion was sequenced for a study of blood T cell repertoires in COVID-19. Study-level information: Donors in the United States, Italy and Spain gave samples during acute or convalescent COVID-19. The cDNA or gDNA used as material had been derived from T cells, B-cell-depleted T cells, or PBMCs.

Sequencing was performed with immunoSEQ multiplex PCR; in TCRdb, only in-frame clones are kept and a portion is missing. The table shows about 130,000 clones, with about 79% occurring only once. This clone was counted between two and nine times. This CDR3 is 13 amino acids long. Between the trimmed V and J ends, which lost 0 bases and 0 bases, there was a span of 3 bases. Germline V gene data show CDR1 as SGHNT and CDR2 as YYREEE (reference sequence). The source is a woman at least 80 years old with acute or convalescent COVID-19. The rearrangement uses TRBV5-4 and TRBJ1-1, with D unresolved. The sequenced material came from peripheral blood. This CDR3 is CASSLALNTEAFF. The CDR3 DNA follows: TGTGCCAGCAGCTTGGCTTTGAACACTGAAGCTTTCTTT.